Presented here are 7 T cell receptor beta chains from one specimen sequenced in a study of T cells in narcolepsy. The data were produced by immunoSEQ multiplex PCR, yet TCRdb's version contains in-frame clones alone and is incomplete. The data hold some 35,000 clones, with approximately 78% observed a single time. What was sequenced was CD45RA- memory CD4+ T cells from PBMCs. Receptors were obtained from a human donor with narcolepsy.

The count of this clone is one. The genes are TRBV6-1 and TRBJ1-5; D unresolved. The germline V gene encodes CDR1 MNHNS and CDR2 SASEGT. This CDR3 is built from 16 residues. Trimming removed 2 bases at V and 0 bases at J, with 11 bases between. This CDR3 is CASSENLANSNQPQHF. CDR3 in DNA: TGTGCCAGCAGTGAAAACTTAGCTAATAGCAATCAGCCCCAGCATTTT.

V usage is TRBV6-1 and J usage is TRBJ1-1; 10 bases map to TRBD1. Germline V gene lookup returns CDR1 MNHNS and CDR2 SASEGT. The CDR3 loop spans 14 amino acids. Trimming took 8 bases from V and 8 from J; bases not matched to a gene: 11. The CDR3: CASLLAPGQGEAFF. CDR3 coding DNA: TGTGCCAGCCTTCTGGCCCCGGGACAGGGGGAAGCTTTCTTT.

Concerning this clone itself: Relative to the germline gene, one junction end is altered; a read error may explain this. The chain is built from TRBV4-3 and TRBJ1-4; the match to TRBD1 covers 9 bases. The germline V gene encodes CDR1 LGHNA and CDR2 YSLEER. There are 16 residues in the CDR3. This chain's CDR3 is CASSQVGTGNNEKLFF. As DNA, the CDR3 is TGCGCCAGCAGTCAAGTGGGGACAGGGAATAATGAAAAACTGTTTTTT.

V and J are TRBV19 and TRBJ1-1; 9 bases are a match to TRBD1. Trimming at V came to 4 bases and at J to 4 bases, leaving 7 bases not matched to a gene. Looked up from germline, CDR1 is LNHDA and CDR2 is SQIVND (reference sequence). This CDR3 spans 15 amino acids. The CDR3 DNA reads TGTGCCAGTAGTAAAAGTACAGGGGGCCCCACTGAAGCTTTCTTT. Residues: CASSKSTGGPTEAFF.

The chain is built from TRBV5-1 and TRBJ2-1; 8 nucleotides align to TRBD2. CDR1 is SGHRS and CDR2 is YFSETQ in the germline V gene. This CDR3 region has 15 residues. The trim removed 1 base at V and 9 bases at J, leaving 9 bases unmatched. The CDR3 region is CASSLPETSVGEQFF. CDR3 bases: TGCGCCAGCAGCTTGCCAGAGACTAGCGTGGGTGAGCAGTTCTTC.

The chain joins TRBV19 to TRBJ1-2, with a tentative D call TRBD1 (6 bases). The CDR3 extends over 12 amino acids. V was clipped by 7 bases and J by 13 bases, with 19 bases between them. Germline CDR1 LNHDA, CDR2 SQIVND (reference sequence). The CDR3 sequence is CASNYANTGFTF. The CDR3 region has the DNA TGTGCCAGTAATTACGCCAACACAGGGTTCACCTTC.

CDR3 residues: CASSPYIESPLHF. The CDR3 bases are TGCGCCAGCAGCCCGTACATCGAATCACCCCTCCACTTT. The chain employs TRBV5-1 and TRBJ1-6; no clear D. Germline V CDR1 and CDR2: SGHRS, YFSETQ. CDR3 length equals 13 residues. The V end was cut by 4 bases, the J end by 10 bases, with 12 bases between.